These 2 T cell receptor beta chains came from one sample sequenced in a study of human T cells and chemical hapten exposure. One entry per CDR3 protein, called by TCRdb with MiXCR from the RACE reads. The table shows some 78,000 distinct CDR3 sequences, with about 8.7% occurring only once. Time point: healthy volunteer bleed at 6 weeks. From whole blood left unfractionated, total RNA was extracted. The sequencing input was whole blood. These receptors were obtained from a male donor in good health. Some clones in this sample may be carry-over from other donors' samples.

This clonotype turned up a few times. This chain connects TRBV20-1 to TRBJ2-1; 8 positions match TRBD1. Germline V gene sequence: CDR1 DFQATT, CDR2 SNEGSKA (reference sequence). The CDR3 has 13 residues. The trim removed 5 bases at V and 8 bases at J, leaving 8 bases unmatched. The CDR3 sequence is CSAPRQGMDEQFF. DNA for the CDR3: TGCAGTGCTCCGCGACAGGGGATGGATGAGCAGTTCTTC.

This clonotype was seen ten or more times. The J gene is TRBJ1-5, the V gene TRBV2; the D is unclear. The CDR3 sequence is 14 residues long. Germline lookup yields CDR1 SNHLY and CDR2 FYNNEI. The V and J ends lost 4 bases and 0 bases respectively, with 7 bases between them. The CDR3 here is CASSGYFSNQPQHF. Here the CDR3 DNA reads TGTGCCAGCAGTGGATACTTTAGCAATCAGCCCCAGCATTTT.